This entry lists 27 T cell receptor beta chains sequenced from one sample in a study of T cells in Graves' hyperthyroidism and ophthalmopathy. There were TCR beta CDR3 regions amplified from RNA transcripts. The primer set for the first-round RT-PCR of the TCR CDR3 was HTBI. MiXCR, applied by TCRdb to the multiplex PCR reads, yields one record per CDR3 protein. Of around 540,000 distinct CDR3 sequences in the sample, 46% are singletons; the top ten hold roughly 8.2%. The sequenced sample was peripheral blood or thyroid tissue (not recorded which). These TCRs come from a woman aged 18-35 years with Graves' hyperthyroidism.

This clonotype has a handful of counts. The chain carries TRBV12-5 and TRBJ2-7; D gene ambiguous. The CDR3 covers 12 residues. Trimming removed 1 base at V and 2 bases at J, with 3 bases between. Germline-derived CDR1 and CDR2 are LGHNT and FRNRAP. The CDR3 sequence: CASGLATYEQYF. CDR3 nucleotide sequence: TGTGCTAGTGGTTTGGCCACCTACGAGCAGTACTTC. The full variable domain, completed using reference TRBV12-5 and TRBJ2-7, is DARVTQTPRHKVTEMGQEVTMRCQPILGHNTVFWYRQTMMQGLELLAYFRNRAPLDDSGMPKDRFSAEMPDATLATLKIQPSEPRDSAVYFCASGLATYEQYFGPGTRLTVT.

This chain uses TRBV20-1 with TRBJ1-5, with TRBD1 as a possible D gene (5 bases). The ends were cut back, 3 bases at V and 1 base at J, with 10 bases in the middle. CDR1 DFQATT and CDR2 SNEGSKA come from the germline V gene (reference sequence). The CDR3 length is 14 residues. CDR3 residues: CSARGEMSNQPQHF. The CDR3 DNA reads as TGCAGTGCTAGGGGGGAGATGAGCAATCAGCCCCAGCATTTT.

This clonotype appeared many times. The DNA of the CDR3 is TGCGCCAGCAGTCGTCAAATTGAGGACACTGAAGCTTTCTTT. Amino acid sequence: CASSRQIEDTEAFF. The rearrangement uses TRBV10-2 and TRBJ1-1; D uncertain. The V and J ends lost 5 bases and 3 bases respectively, with 13 bases between them. Germline CDR1 reads WSHSY; CDR2 reads SAAADI. The CDR3 runs to 14 residues.

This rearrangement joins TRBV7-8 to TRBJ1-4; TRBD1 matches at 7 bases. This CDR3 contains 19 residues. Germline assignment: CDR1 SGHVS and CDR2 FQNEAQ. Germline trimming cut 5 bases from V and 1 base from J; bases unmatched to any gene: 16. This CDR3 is CASSPRKEGARVTNEKLFF. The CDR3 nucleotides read TGTGCCAGCAGCCCGAGGAAGGAGGGGGCGCGGGTAACTAATGAAAAACTGTTTTTT.

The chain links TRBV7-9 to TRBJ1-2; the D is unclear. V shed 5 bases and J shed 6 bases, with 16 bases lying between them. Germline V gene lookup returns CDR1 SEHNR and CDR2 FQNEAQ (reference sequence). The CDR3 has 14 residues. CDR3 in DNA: TGTGCCAGCAGCCAAGTAGACCGATGGGATGGCTACACCTTC. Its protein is CASSQVDRWDGYTF.

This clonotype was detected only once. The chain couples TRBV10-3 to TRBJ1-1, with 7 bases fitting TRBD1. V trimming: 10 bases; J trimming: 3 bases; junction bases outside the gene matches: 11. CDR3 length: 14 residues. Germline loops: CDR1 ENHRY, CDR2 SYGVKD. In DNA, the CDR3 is TGTGCCAGCACCAAGACAGGGAGGGACACTGAAGCTTTCTTT. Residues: CASTKTGRDTEAFF.

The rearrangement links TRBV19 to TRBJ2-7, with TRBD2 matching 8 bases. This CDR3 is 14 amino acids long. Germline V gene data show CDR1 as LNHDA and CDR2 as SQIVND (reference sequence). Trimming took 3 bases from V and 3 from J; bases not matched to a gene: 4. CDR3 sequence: CASSMTAGVYEQYF. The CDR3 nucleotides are TGTGCCAGTAGTATGACAGCGGGGGTCTACGAGCAGTACTTC.

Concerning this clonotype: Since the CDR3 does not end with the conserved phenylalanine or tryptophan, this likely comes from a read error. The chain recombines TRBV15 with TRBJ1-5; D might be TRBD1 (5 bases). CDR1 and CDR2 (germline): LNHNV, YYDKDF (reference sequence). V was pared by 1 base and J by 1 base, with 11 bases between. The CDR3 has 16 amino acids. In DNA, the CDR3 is TGTGCCACCAGCAGAGCACTGACAGAAAGCAATCAGCCCCAGCATCTT. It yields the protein CATSRALTESNQPQHL.

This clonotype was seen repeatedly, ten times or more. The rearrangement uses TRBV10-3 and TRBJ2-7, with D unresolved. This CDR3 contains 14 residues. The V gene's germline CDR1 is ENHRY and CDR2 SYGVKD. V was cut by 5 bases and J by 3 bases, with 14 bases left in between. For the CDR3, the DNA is TGTGCCATCAGTAAAGACGGGCCCCGCTACGAGCAGTACTTC. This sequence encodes CAISKDGPRYEQYF.

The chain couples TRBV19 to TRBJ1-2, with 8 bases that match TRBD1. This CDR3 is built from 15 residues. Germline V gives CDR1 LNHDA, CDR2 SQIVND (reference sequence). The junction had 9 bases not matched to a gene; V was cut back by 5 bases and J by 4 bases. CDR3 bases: TGTGCCAGTAGTGTCAGGGGGACAGGCGCCTATGGCTACACCTTC. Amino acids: CASSVRGTGAYGYTF.

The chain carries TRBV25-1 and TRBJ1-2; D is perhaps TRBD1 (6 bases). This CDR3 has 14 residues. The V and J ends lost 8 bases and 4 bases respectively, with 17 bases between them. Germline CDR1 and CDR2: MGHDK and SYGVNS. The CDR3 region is CASSRRDTPYGYTF. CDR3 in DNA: TGTGCCAGCTCCCGCCGGGACACCCCCTATGGCTACACCTTC.

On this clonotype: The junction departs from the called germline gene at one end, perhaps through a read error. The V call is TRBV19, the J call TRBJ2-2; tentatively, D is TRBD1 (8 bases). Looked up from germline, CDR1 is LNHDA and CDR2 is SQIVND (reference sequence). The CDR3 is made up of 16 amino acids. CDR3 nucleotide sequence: TGTGCCAGTAGTCTAGAGGACAGGGAGGGGTCCGGGGAGCTGTTTTTT. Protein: CASSLEDREGSGELFF.

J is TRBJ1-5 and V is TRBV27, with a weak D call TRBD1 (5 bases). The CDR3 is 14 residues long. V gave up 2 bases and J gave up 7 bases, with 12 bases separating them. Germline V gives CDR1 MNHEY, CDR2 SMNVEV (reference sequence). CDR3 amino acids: CASSLGGKEQPQHF. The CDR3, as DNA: TGTGCCAGCAGTTTAGGGGGGAAAGAACAGCCCCAGCATTTT.

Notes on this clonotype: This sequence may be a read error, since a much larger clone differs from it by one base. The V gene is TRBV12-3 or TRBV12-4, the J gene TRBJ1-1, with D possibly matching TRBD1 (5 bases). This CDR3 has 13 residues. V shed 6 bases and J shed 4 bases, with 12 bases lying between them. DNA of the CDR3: TGTGCCAGCAGCTCCAGGGAGGCCACTGAAGCTTTCTTT. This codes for CASSSREATEAFF.

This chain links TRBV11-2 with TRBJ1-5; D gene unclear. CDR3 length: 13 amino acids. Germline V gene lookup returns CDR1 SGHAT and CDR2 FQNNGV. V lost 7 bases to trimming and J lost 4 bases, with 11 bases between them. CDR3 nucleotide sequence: TGTGCCAGCACCGGTCATTCGAATCAGCCCCAGCATTTT. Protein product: CASTGHSNQPQHF.

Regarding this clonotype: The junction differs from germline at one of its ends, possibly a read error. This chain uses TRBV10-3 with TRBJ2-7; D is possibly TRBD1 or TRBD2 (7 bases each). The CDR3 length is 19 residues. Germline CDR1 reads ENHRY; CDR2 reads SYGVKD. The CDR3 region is CASSERAGGSSGSLYEQYF. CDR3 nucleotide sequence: TGTGCCAGCAGTGAGAGGGCAGGGGGATCTAGCGGCTCCTTGTACGAGCAGTACTTC.

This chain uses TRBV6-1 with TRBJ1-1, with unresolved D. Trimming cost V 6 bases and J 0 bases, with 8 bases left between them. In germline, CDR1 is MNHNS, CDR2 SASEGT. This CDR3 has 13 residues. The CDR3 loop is CASRQLLNTEAFF. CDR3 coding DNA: TGTGCCAGCAGACAGCTCCTGAACACTGAAGCTTTCTTT.

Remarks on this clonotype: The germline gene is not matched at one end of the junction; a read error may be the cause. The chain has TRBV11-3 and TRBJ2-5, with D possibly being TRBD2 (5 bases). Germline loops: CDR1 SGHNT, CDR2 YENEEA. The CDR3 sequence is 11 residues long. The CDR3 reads CASSPQLFRGF. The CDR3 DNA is TGTGCCAGCAGCCCCCAGCTTTTCCGGGGCTTC.

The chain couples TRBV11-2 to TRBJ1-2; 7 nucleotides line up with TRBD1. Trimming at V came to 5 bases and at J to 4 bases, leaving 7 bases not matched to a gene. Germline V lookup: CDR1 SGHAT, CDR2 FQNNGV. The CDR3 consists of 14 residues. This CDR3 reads CASSPRTGPYGYTF. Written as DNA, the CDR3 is TGTGCCAGCAGCCCGAGGACAGGACCCTATGGCTACACCTTC.

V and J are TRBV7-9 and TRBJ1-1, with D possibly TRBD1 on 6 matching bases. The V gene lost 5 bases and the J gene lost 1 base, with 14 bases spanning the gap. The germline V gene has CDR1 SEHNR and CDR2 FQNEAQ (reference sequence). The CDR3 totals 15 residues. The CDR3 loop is CASSRPGTSNTEAFF. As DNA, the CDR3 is TGTGCCAGCAGCCGTCCCGGGACATCGAACACTGAAGCTTTCTTT.

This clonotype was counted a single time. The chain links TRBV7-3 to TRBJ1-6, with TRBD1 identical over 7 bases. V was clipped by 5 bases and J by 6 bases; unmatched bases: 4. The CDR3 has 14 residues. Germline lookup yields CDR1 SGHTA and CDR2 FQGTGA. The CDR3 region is CASSEAGGNSPLHF. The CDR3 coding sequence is TGTGCCAGCAGCGAGGCAGGGGGTAATTCACCCCTCCACTTT.

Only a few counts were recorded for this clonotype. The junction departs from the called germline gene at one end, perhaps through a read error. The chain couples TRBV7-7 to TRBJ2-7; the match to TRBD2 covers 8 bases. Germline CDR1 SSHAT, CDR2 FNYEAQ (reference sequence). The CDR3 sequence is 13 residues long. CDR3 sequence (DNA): TGTGCTAGCAGCCCGGGACTAGAAGGCGAGCAGTACTTC. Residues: CASSPGLEGEQYF.

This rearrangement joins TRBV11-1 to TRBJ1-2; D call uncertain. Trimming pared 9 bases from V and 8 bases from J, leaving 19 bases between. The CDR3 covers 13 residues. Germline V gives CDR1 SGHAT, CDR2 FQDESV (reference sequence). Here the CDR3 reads CASSPEGRAGYTF. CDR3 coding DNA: TGTGCCAGTAGTCCAGAAGGCCGGGCCGGCTACACCTTC.

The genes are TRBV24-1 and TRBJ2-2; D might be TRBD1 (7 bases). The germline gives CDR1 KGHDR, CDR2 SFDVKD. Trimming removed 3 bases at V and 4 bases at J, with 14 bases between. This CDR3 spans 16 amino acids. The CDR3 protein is CATSDIGRGVTGELFF. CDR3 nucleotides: TGTGCCACCAGTGATATCGGCAGGGGGGTCACCGGGGAGCTGTTTTTT.

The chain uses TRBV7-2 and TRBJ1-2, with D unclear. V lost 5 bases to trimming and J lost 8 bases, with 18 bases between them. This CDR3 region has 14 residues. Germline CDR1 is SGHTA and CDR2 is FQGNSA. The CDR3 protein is CASSPAGGRGGYTF. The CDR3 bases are TGTGCCAGCAGCCCCGCCGGCGGGCGCGGCGGCTACACCTTC.

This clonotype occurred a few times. The CDR3 here is CASSPRTSGRQTQYF. CDR3 sequence (DNA): TGTGCCAGCAGCCCGCGGACTAGCGGGAGACAGACCCAGTACTTC. This chain links TRBV7-9 with TRBJ2-5; 13 nucleotides match TRBD2. The junction had 6 bases not matched to a gene; V was cut back by 5 bases and J by 6 bases. Germline values: CDR1 SEHNR, CDR2 FQNEAQ (reference sequence). There are 15 residues in the CDR3.

In DNA form, the CDR3 reads TGTGCCAGCAGCCAACAAAGGTGGAACACTGAAGCTTTCTTT. This encodes CASSQQRWNTEAFF. The rearrangement uses TRBV9 and TRBJ1-1; D is undetermined. This CDR3 has 14 residues. V shed 4 bases and J shed 1 base, with 11 bases lying between them. Germline-derived CDR1 and CDR2 are SGDLS and YYNGEE.